Below are 15 T cell receptor beta chains sequenced from a single sample in a study of blood T cells in healthy people across ages. A second roughly 6 to 12 cycle PCR used barcoded and J-beta primers. TCRdb ran MiXCR on the 5' RACE reads and lists one entry per CDR3 protein. Among approximately 730,000 distinct CDR3 sequences listed, approximately 39% were seen once. The specimen sequenced was blood. Source of these receptors: a woman aged 55-70 years in good health.

The genes are TRBV6-1 and TRBJ1-1; D is uncertain. This CDR3 contains 13 residues. The germline CDR1 and CDR2 sequences are MNHNS and SASEGT. Trimming pared 3 bases from V and 6 bases from J, leaving 11 bases between. In DNA form, the CDR3 reads TGTGCCAGCAGTGAGGCTCCGCTCCCTGAAGCTTTCTTT. Amino acids: CASSEAPLPEAFF.

This clonotype has at least ten counts. This chain connects TRBV4-2 to TRBJ2-5; TRBD2 matches 8 bases. The junction had 5 bases not matched to a gene; V was cut back by 1 base and J by 1 base. The germline V gene has CDR1 LGHNA and CDR2 YNFKEQ. The CDR3 runs to 16 residues. The CDR3, as DNA: TGTGCCAGCAGCCAAGTTGCGGGGGGCTTCCAAGAGACCCAGTACTTC. Amino acid sequence: CASSQVAGGFQETQYF.

This sequence joins TRBV27 and TRBJ2-3; D remains ambiguous. The CDR3 has 13 amino acids. With 5 bases removed from V and 2 bases from J, the gap between germline ends came to 8 bases. Germline V CDR1 and CDR2: MNHEY, SMNVEV (reference sequence). In DNA form, the CDR3 reads TGTGCCAGCAGTGACGTACTCACAGATACGCAGTATTTT. This translates into CASSDVLTDTQYF.

As concerns this clonotype: Since a much larger clone is just one base distant, this may be a read error. The chain uses TRBV6-1 and TRBJ2-5; possible D gene TRBD1, 6 bases. The ends were cut back, 4 bases at V and 0 bases at J, with 6 bases in the middle. CDR1 is MNHNS, CDR2 SASEGT, per germline. The CDR3 loop spans 13 amino acids. DNA of the CDR3: TGTGCCAGCAGTGCAGGGGACCAAGAGACCCAGTACTTC. Encoded protein: CASSAGDQETQYF.

Here the CDR3 reads CASSLLTGGNSPLHF. Written as DNA, the CDR3 is TGTGCCAGCAGCTTGTTGACAGGGGGCAATTCACCCCTCCACTTT. This chain connects TRBV7-2 to TRBJ1-6; TRBD1 agrees at 10 bases. The germline CDR1 and CDR2 sequences are SGHTA and FQGNSA. V dropped 3 bases and J dropped 7; count of bases not matched to a gene: 3. The CDR3 length is 15 residues.

This clonotype was counted only a few times. This chain connects TRBV3-1 to TRBJ2-3, with D hard to call. CDR1 is LGHDT, CDR2 YNNKEL, per germline (reference sequence). There are 14 residues in the CDR3. Trimming pared 4 bases from V and 4 bases from J, leaving 12 bases between. CDR3 nucleotide sequence: TGTGCCAGCAGCCCAAGGATGGTCGCAGATACGCAGTATTTT. Translation gives CASSPRMVADTQYF.

This chain links TRBV7-2 with TRBJ2-5; perhaps TRBD1 as D (6 bases). Germline CDR1 reads SGHTA; CDR2 reads FQGNSA. The CDR3 spans 17 residues. Trimming left V 2 bases short and J 2 bases short, with 18 bases between. The CDR3 DNA reads TGTGCCAGCAGCTTACTGTTCACGGGCAGGGGACAAGAGACCCAGTACTTC. Translation: CASSLLFTGRGQETQYF.

Regarding this clonotype: A single base separates this from a much larger clone, so it may be a read error. The chain couples TRBV28 to TRBJ2-5; the match to TRBD2 covers 8 bases. This CDR3 has 16 amino acids. In germline, CDR1 is MDHEN, CDR2 SYDVKM. The CDR3: CVSSPTGGGGQETQYF. Written as DNA, the CDR3 is TGTGTCAGCAGCCCTACCGGGGGGGGAGGCCAAGAGACCCAGTACTTC.

This clonotype was picked up many times. The chain recombines TRBV20-1 with TRBJ2-3; D possibly matches TRBD1 or TRBD2 (5 bases each). CDR3 length equals 12 residues. The ends were cut back, 3 bases at V and 6 bases at J, with 10 bases in the middle. In germline, CDR1 is DFQATT, CDR2 SNEGSKA (reference sequence). The CDR3 sequence: CSASMGDDTQYF. In DNA, the CDR3 is TGCAGTGCTAGTATGGGGGACGATACGCAGTATTTT.

This sequence joins TRBV24-1 and TRBJ2-1; 7 bases map to TRBD2. The junction had 5 bases not matched to a gene; V was cut back by 11 bases and J by 5 bases. The CDR3 has 12 amino acids. CDR1 is KGHDR, CDR2 SFDVKD, per germline. Here the CDR3 DNA reads TGTGCCATAGGGCTAGCGGACAATGAGCAGTTCTTC. This gives the protein CAIGLADNEQFF.

V is TRBV25-1 and J is TRBJ2-5, with 7 bases aligning to TRBD1. V was clipped by 3 bases and J by 4 bases; unmatched bases: 8. The CDR3 length is 15 residues. Germline assignment: CDR1 MGHDK and CDR2 SYGVNS. The CDR3 sequence is CASSDASTGTETQYF. The CDR3 DNA sequence: TGTGCCAGCAGTGATGCATCGACAGGGACAGAGACCCAGTACTTC. The variable domain in full, with the rest retrieved from reference TRBV25-1 and TRBJ2-5, is EADIYQTPRYLVIGTGKKITLECSQTMGHDKMYWYQQDPGMELHLIHYSYGVNSTEKGDLSSESTVSRIRTEHFPLTLESARPSHTSQYLCASSDASTGTETQYFGPGTRLLVL.

This sequence joins TRBV9 and TRBJ2-1; perhaps TRBD2 as D (7 bases). Trimming pared 4 bases from V and 6 bases from J, leaving 14 bases between. Germline CDR1 and CDR2: SGDLS and YYNGEE. The CDR3 is 14 residues long. CDR3 bases: TGTGCCAGCAGCAGGGGGGGGGCAGGCAATGAGCAGTTCTTC. Residues: CASSRGGAGNEQFF. Using reference TRBV9 and TRBJ2-1 for the parts outside the CDR3, the full variable domain is DSGVTQTPKHLITATGQRVTLRCSPRSGDLSVYWYQQSLDQGLQFLIQYYNGEERAKGNILERFSAQQFPDLHSELNLSSLELGDSALYFCASSRGGAGNEQFFGPGTRLTVL.

CDR3 in amino acids: CASRAAGAAYNEQFF. In DNA form, the CDR3 reads TGCGCCAGCAGGGCAGCGGGAGCTGCCTACAATGAGCAGTTCTTC. The chain carries TRBV10-2 and TRBJ2-1, with 8 bases aligning to TRBD2. The germline gives CDR1 WSHSY, CDR2 SAAADI. The CDR3 sequence is 15 residues long. V was pared by 6 bases and J by 2 bases, with 6 bases of the junction left unmatched.

The sample holds a few counts of this clonotype. This chain uses TRBV20-1 with TRBJ2-7; D is possibly TRBD1 (5 bases). Germline assignment: CDR1 DFQATT and CDR2 SNEGSKA (reference sequence). V shed 8 bases and J shed 7 bases, with 24 bases lying between them. The CDR3 contains 14 residues. The CDR3 DNA sequence: TGCAGTACTACGCCCCCTCAACAGGCTTATGAGCAGTACTTC. This encodes CSTTPPQQAYEQYF.

V is TRBV20-1 and J is TRBJ2-1; tentative D call: TRBD2 (6 bases). CDR1 DFQATT and CDR2 SNEGSKA come from the germline V gene (reference sequence). This CDR3 comprises 13 residues. V was clipped by 5 bases and J by 8 bases, with 16 bases between them. The CDR3 DNA follows: TGCAGTGCTCCGATCGGGAGCCTCGATGAGCAGTTCTTC. This gives the protein CSAPIGSLDEQFF.